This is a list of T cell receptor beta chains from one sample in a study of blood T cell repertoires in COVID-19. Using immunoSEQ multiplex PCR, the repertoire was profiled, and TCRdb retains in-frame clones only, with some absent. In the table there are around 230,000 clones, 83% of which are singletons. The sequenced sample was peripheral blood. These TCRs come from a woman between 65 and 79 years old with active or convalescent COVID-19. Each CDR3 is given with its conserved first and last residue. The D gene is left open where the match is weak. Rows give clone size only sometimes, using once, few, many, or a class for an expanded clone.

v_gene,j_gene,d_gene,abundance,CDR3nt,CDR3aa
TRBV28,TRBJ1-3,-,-,TGTGCCAGCAGTTTACTACAGGCGAGCACCATATATTTT,CASSLLQASTIYF
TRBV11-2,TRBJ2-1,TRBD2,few,TGTGCCAGCAGTTATACTAGCGGAACGTACAATGAGCAGTTCTTC,CASSYTSGTYNEQFF
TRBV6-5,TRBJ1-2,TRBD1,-,TGTGCCAGCAGCCAGTACCATGGGGACAGCCATGGCTACACCTTC,CASSQYHGDSHGYTF
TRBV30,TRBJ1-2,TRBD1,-,TGTGCCTGGGGGCAGGGGGCAGGGGGTGGCTACACCTTC,CAWGQGAGGGYTF
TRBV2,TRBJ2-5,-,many,TGTGCCAGCAGTGTATATCAGACAGATTCCGAGACCCAGTACTTC,CASSVYQTDSETQYF
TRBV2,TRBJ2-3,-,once,TGTGCCAGCAGTGAAACGCGGAGGTATTTTCCCCTTCGCACAGATACGCAGTATTTT,CASSETRRYFPLRTDTQYF
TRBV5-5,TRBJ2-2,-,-,TGTGCCAGCACGTTTGCCGGGGAGCTGTTTTTT,CASTFAGELFF
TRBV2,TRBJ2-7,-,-,TGTGCCAGCAGACCCGGGACCTACGAGCAGTACTTC,CASRPGTYEQYF
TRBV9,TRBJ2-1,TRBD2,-,TGTGCCAGCAGCGTAGCTAATAGCGGGTACCGCTCCTACAATGAGCAGTTCTTC,CASSVANSGYRSYNEQFF
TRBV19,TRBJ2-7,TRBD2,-,TGTGCCACCGCATCCCCCGGGACTAGCGGGAGCTACGAGCAGTACTTC,CATASPGTSGSYEQYF
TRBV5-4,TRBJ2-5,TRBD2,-,TGTGCCAGCAGCGACGGGACTAGCGGGGAGACCCAGTACTTC,CASSDGTSGETQYF
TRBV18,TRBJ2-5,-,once,TGTGCCAGCTCACACCAATCGGGGAGGCTCCAAGAGACCCAGTACTTC,CASSHQSGRLQETQYF
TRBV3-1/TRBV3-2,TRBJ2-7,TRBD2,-,TGTGCCAGCAGCCCGACGGCGGGGGGAGTGAACGAGCAGTACTTC,CASSPTAGGVNEQYF
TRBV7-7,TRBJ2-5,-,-,TGTGCTAGCAGCGAGACTAGTTTGGGGGAGACCCAGTACTTC,CASSETSLGETQYF
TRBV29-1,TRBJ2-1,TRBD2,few,TGCAGCGTTGCTCCTGCTAGCGGGAGGGCCGGGAGCAATGAGCAGTTCTTC,CSVAPASGRAGSNEQFF
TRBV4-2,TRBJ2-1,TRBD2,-,TGTGCCAGCAGCCAAGATATTTCACTAGCGACCAATGAGCAGTTCTTC,CASSQDISLATNEQFF
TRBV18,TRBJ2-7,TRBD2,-,TGTGCCAGCTCACCACCGGGGAGGGGATTCGAGCAGTACTTC,CASSPPGRGFEQYF
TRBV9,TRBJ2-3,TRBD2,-,TGTGCCAGCAGCGCTGGACTAGCGAAACTCACAGATACGCAGTATTTT,CASSAGLAKLTDTQYF
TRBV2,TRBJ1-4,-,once,TGTGCCAGCAGTGATGGGAGTATCACCCTGCGGAAGGATGAAAAACTGTTTTTT,CASSDGSITLRKDEKLFF
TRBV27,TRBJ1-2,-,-,TGTGCCAGCAGTTTATCGAGGGGGAATGGCTACACCTTC,CASSLSRGNGYTF
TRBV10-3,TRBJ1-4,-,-,TGTGCCACGCAGGGGAAAACTAATGAAAAACTGTTTTTT,CATQGKTNEKLFF
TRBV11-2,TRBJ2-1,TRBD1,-,TGTGCCAGCAGCTTAGCCCAGGGGGCGCTGAATGAGCAGTTCTTC,CASSLAQGALNEQFF
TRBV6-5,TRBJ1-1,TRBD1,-,TGTGCCAGCGGACAGGGATGGACTGAAGCTTTCTTT,CASGQGWTEAFF
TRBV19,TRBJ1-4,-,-,TGTGCCAGTAGTCCCGTCGGCCTAGCAACTAATGAAAAACTGTTTTTT,CASSPVGLATNEKLFF
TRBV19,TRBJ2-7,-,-,TGTGCCACCCGATCGACTAGCTACGAGCAGTACTTC,CATRSTSYEQYF
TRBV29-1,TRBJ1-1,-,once,TGCAGCGTTGAAAGGGGTCGGGACACTGAAGCTTTCTTT,CSVERGRDTEAFF
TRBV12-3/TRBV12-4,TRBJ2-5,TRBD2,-,TGTGCCAGTCGGACCAGCGGGGGAAGGACCCAGTACTTC,CASRTSGGRTQYF
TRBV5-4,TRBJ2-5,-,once,TGTGCCAGCAGCTACCCGACAGGAAAAGAGACCCAGTACTTC,CASSYPTGKETQYF
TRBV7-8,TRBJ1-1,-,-,TGTGCCAGCAGCCGCGACAGGAACACTGAAGCTTTCTTT,CASSRDRNTEAFF
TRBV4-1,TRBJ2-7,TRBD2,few,TGCGCCAGCAGCCGCCAGACTAGCGGGAGGGCCTACGAGCAGTACTTC,CASSRQTSGRAYEQYF
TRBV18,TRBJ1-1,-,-,TGTGCCAGCTCACCTACTCCCATCAACACTGAAGCTTTCTTT,CASSPTPINTEAFF
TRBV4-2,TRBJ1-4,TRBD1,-,TGTGCCAGCAGCCAAGAAGGGACAGGGGGCGGTGAAAAACTGTTTTTT,CASSQEGTGGGEKLFF
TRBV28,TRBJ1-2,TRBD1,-,TGTGCCAGCAGTTCATTGTTTGAGGGGGCGCGGGGCTACACCTTC,CASSSLFEGARGYTF
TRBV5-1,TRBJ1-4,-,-,TGCGCCAGCAGCTTGACGAGTATTAATGAAAAACTGTTTTTT,CASSLTSINEKLFF
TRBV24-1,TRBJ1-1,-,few,TGTGCCACCAGTGGACAACACACTGAAGCTTTCTTT,CATSGQHTEAFF
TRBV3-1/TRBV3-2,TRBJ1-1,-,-,TGTGCCAGCAGCCATGGGCCCCGGGCCGGGATGGGAGCTTTCTTT,CASSHGPRAGMGAFF
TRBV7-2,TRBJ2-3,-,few,TGTGCCAGCAGCTTACCCCCAGGGGTCCCAGATACGCAGTATTTT,CASSLPPGVPDTQYF